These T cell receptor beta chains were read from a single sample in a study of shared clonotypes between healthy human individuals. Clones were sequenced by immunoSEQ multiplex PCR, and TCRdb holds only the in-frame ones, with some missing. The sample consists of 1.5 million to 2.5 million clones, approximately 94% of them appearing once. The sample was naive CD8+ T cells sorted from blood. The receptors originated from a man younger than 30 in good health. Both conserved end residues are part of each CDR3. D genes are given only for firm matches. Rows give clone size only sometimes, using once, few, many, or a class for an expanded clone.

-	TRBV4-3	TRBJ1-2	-	CASSQENGEPFYGYTF	TGCGCCAGCAGCCAGGAAAATGGGGAGCCATTCTATGGCTACACCTTC
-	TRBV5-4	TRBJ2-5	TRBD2	CASSPVGGLAGSETQYF	TGTGCCAGCAGCCCCGTGGGGGGACTAGCGGGGTCGGAGACCCAGTACTTC
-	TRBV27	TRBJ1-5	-	CASSKQDSNQPQHF	TGTGCCAGCAGTAAACAGGATAGCAATCAGCCCCAGCATTTT
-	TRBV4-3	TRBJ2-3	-	CASSQERGVFTDTQYF	TGCGCCAGCAGCCAAGAGCGAGGCGTCTTCACAGATACGCAGTATTTT
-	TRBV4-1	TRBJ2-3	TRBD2	CASSQVSGRSTDTQYF	TGCGCCAGCAGCCAAGTTAGCGGGAGGTCCACAGATACGCAGTATTTT
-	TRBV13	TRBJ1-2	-	CASSLGSAADGYTF	TGTGCCAGCAGCTTAGGATCGGCCGCGGATGGCTACACCTTC
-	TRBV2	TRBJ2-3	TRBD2	CASSPFSGGAETDTQYF	TGTGCCAGCAGTCCGTTTAGCGGGGGGGCCGAAACAGATACGCAGTATTTT
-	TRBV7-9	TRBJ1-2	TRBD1	CASSPGTGETDGYTF	TGTGCCAGCAGCCCCGGGACAGGAGAGACGGATGGCTACACCTTC
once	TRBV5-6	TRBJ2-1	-	CASSLESEGIQGVEQFF	TGTGCCAGCAGCTTGGAGAGCGAAGGGATACAGGGCGTCGAGCAGTTCTTC
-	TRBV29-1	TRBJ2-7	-	CSVQGGAGTYEQYF	TGCAGCGTCCAAGGGGGAGCAGGCACCTACGAGCAGTACTTC
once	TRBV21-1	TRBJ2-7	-	CASSKGSSGSYEQYF	TGTGCCAGCAGCAAAGGATCTAGCGGGAGCTACGAGCAGTACTTC
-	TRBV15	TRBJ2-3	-	CATSFPLVPGPHTGTQYF	TGTGCCACCAGCTTCCCTTTAGTCCCGGGTCCCCATACGGGTACGCAGTATTTT
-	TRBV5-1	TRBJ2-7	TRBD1	CASSAQGADYEQYF	TGCGCCAGCAGCGCACAGGGGGCCGACTACGAGCAGTACTTC
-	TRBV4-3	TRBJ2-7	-	CASSQVEGAYEQYF	TGCGCCAGCAGCCAAGTTGAGGGTGCCTACGAGCAGTACTTC
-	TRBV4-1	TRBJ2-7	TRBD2	CASSHPSGGTYEQYF	TGCGCCAGCAGCCACCCATCGGGAGGGACTTACGAGCAGTACTTC
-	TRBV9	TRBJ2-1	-	CASSVAGGINNEQFF	TGTGCCAGCAGCGTAGCGGGGGGCATTAACAATGAGCAGTTCTTC
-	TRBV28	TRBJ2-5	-	CASSLLREGLETQYF	TGTGCCAGCAGTTTATTACGCGAGGGGTTAGAGACCCAGTACTTC
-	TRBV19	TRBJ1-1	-	CASSKGPEGTEAFF	TGTGCCAGTAGTAAGGGCCCAGAGGGCACTGAAGCTTTCTTT
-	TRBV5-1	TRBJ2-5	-	CASSFWNKQETQYF	TGCGCCAGCAGCTTTTGGAACAAGCAAGAGACCCAGTACTTC
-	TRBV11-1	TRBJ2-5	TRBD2	CASSPAGGQETQYF	TGTGCCAGCAGCCCAGCGGGGGGCCAAGAGACCCAGTACTTC
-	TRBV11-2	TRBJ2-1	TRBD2	CASSPPGLASAEQFF	TGTGCCAGCAGCCCACCGGGACTAGCCTCCGCTGAGCAGTTCTTC
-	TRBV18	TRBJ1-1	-	CASSVNIGDTEAFF	TGTGCCAGCTCAGTTAACATTGGGGACACTGAAGCTTTCTTT